Below, one TCR beta chain is given with its context. The immunoSEQ assay was v3. Profiling relied on immunoSEQ multiplex PCR, and the TCRdb table lists in-frame clones only, not all of them. Of 54,000 or so clones listed, around 67% are singletons. Trimming stripped 8 bases from V and 2 bases from J, with 14 bases between. The CDR3 is 14 amino acids. Germline V gene data show CDR1 as ENHRY and CDR2 as SYGVKD. This sample stems from a study of TIL therapy for anti-PD-1-resistant metastatic lung cancer. Study background: Progressing patients received lymphodepletion, expanded TIL infusion and IL-2.

Described time point: pre-treatment sample, taken before nivolumab and TIL therapy. Stage 4 NSCLC adults joined between 2017 and January 2020. The sequence came from a person between 25 and 79 years old with non-small cell lung cancer. Sample: blood, taken at baseline. The gene calls are TRBV10-3 and TRBJ2-3; D is ambiguous. The CDR3 reads CAIRGSPNTDTQYF. The CDR3 DNA is TGTGCCATCCGTGGTAGCCCGAACACAGATACGCAGTATTTT.